This T cell receptor (beta chain) emerged from a study of OX40 agonist ivuxolimab in advanced cancers. Across the whole study: Three patients responded partially, comprising one with hepatocellular carcinoma and two with cutaneous melanoma.

No patient had autoimmune disease or received systemic immunosuppression. Blood sampling took place at baseline, cycle 4 day 1, and cycle 7 day 1. CDR1 and CDR2 from the germline V gene are SGHTA and FQGTGA. V lost 2 bases and J lost 7, with 11 bases in between. The CDR3 spans 14 residues. Study results and limitations: Clonal expansion from baseline to week 6 occurred in both CD4+ and CD8+ T cells.

Note on this clone: Antigen: not known.

Profiled with immunoSEQ multiplex PCR; TCRdb holds only in-frame clones, not every one. The sample holds approximately 84,000 clones; roughly 87% are singletons and the top ten take roughly 0.19%. V usage is TRBV7-3 and J usage is TRBJ2-2, with D unresolved. Source: CD4+ or CD8+ T cells sorted from blood, taken in a trial of the OX40 agonist ivuxolimab. The TCR sequence derives from an adult with an advanced solid tumor such as melanoma, head and neck, liver or kidney cancer. The CDR3, as DNA: TGTGCCAGCAGCTTACAGGCCCTGGACGGGGAGCTGTTTTTT. Its protein product is CASSLQALDGELFF.